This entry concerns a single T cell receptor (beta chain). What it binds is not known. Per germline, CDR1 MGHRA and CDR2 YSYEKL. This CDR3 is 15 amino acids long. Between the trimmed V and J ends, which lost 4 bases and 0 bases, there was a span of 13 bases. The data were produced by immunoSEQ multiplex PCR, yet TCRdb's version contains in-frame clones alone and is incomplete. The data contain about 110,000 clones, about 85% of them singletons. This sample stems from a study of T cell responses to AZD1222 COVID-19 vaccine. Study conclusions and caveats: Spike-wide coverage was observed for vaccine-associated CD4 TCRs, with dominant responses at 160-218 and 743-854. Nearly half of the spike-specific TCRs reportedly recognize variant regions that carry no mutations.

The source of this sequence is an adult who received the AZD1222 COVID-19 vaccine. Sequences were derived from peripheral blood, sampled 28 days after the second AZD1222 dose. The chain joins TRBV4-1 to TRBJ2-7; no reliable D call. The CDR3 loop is CASSPSAMSSYEQYF. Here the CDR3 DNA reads TGCGCCAGCAGCCCATCCGCTATGAGCTCCTACGAGCAGTACTTC.